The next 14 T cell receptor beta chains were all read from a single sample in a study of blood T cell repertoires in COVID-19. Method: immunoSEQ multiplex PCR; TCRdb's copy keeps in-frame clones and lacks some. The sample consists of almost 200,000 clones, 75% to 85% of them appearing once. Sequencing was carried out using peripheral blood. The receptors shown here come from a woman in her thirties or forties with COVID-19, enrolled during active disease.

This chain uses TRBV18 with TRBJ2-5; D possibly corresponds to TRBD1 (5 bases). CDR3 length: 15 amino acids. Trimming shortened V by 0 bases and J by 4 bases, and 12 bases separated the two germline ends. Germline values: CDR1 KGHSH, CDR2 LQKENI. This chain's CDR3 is CASSPPSRELETQYF. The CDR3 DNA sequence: TGTGCCAGCTCACCACCATCCAGGGAATTAGAGACCCAGTACTTC.

The CDR3 DNA follows: TGTGCCAGCAGCTTGGATTGGGGCAGGTCGAACACTGAAGCTTTCTTT. Translated: CASSLDWGRSNTEAFF. The chain employs TRBV5-5 and TRBJ1-1, with D possibly TRBD1 on 5 matching bases. The CDR3 contains 16 residues. V was pared by 0 bases and J by 1 base, with 13 bases between. CDR1 is SGHKS and CDR2 is YYEKEE in the germline V gene (reference sequence).

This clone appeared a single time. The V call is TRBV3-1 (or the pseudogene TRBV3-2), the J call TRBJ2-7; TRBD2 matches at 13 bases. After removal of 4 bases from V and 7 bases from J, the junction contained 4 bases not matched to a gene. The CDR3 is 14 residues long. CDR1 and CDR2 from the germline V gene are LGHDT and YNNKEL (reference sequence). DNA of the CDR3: TGTGCCAGCAGCCCCCTACTAGCGGGGGGGGAGCAGTACTTC. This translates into CASSPLLAGGEQYF.

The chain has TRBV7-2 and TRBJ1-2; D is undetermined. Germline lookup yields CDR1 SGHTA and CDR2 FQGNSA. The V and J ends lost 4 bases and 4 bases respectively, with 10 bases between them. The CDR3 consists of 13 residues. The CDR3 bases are TGTGCCAGCAGCTCCGGACTCCCCTATGGCTACACCTTC. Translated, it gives CASSSGLPYGYTF.

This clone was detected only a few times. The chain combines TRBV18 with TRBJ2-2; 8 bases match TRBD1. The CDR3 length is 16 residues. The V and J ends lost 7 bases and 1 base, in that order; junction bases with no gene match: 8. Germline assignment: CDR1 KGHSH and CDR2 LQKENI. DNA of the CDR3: TGTGCCAGCTACACATTAGGACAGGGGAACACCGGGGAGCTGTTTTTT. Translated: CASYTLGQGNTGELFF.

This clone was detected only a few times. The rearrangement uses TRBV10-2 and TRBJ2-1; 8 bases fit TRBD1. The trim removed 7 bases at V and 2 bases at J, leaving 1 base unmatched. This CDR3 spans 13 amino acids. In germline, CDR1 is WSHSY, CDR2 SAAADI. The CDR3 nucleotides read TGCGCCAGCAACAGGGGGGCCTACAATGAGCAGTTCTTC. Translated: CASNRGAYNEQFF.

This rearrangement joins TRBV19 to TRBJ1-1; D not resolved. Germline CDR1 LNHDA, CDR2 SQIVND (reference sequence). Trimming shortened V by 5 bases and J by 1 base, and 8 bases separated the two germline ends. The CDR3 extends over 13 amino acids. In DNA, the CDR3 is TGTGCCAGTAGTGACTTCAGGAACACTGAAGCTTTCTTT. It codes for CASSDFRNTEAFF.

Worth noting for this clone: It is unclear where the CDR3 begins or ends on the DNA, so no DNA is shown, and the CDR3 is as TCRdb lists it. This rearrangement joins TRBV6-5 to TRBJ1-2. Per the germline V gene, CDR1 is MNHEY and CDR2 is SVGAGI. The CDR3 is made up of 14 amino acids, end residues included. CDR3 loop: CASSYRRAGGGYTF.

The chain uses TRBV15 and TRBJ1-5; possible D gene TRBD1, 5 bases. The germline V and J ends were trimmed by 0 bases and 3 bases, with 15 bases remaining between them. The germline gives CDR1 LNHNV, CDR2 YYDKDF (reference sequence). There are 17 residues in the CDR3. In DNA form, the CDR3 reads TGTGCCACCAGCAGAGATCGGGGGTCCACTATCAATCAGCCCCAGCATTTT. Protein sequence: CATSRDRGSTINQPQHF.

The CDR3 loop reads CASSERRSGTGELFF. The CDR3 DNA reads TGCGCCAGCAGTGAGCGGAGATCGGGCACCGGGGAGCTGTTTTTT. This rearrangement joins TRBV10-1 to TRBJ2-2; D is ambiguous. Germline V CDR1 and CDR2: WNHNN, SYGVQD (reference sequence). Trimming removed 2 bases from V and 4 bases from J, with 11 bases in between. The CDR3 extends over 15 amino acids.

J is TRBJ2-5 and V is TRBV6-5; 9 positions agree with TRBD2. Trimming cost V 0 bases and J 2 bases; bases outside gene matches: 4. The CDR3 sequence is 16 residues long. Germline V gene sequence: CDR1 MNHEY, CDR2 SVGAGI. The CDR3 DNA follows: TGTGCCAGCAGTTACTCTCCCAGCGGGGGGCAAGAGACCCAGTACTTC. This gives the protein CASSYSPSGGQETQYF.

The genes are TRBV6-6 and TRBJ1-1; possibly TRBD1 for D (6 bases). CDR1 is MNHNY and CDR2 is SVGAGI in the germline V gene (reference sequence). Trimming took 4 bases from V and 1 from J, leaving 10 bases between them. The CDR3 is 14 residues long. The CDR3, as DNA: TGTGCCAGCAGTTTTGGACAGCCGAACACTGAAGCTTTCTTT. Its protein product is CASSFGQPNTEAFF.

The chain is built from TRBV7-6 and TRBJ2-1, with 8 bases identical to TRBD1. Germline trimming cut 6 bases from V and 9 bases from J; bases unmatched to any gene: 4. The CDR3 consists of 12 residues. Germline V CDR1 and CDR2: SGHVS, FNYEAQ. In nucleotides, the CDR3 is TGTGCCAGCAGAACAGACAGGGGTGAGCAGTTCTTC. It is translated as CASRTDRGEQFF.

This chain's CDR3 is CAWSRGYSNQPQHF. In nucleotides, the CDR3 is TGTGCCTGGAGTCGGGGTTATAGCAATCAGCCCCAGCATTTT. The V and J genes are TRBV30 and TRBJ1-5; D call uncertain. The V gene's germline CDR1 is GTSNPN and CDR2 SVGIG (reference sequence). The germline V and J ends were trimmed by 2 bases and 0 bases, with 8 bases remaining between them. The CDR3 extends over 14 amino acids. The variable domain in full, with the rest retrieved from reference TRBV30 and TRBJ1-5, is SQTIHQWPATLVQPVGSPLSLECTVEGTSNPNLYWYRQAAGRGLQLLFYSVGIGQISSEVPQNLSASRPQDRQFILSSKKLLLSDSGFYLCAWSRGYSNQPQHFGDGTRLSIL.